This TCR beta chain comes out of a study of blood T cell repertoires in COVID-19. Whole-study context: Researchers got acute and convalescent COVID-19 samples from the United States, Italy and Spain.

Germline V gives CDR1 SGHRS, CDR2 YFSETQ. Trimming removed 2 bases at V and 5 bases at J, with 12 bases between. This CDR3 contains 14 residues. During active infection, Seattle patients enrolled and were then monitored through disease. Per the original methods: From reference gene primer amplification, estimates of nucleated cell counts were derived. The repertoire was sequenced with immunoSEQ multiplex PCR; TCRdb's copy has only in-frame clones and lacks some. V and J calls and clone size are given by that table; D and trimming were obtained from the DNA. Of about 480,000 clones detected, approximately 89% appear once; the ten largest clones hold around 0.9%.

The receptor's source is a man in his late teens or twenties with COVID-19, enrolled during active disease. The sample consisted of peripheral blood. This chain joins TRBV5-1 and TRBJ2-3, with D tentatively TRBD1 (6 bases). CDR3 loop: CASSLTGQGDTQYF. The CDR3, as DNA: TGCGCCAGCAGCTTAACAGGGCAGGGAGATACGCAGTATTTT.